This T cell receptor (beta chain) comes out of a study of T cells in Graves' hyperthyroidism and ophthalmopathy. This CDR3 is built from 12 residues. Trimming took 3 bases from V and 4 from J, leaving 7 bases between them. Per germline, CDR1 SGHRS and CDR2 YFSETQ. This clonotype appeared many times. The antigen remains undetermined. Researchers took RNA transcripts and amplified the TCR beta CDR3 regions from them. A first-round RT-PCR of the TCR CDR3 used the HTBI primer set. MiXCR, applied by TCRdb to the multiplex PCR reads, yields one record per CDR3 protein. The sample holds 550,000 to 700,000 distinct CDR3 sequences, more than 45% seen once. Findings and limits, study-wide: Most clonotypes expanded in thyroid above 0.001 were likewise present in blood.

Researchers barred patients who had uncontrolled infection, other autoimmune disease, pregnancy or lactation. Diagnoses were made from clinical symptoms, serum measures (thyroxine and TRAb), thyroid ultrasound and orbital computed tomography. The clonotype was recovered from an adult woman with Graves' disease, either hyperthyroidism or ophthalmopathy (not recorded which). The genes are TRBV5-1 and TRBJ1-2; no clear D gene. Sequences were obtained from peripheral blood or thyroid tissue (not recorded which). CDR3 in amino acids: CASSSHGYGYTF. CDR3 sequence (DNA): TGCGCCAGCAGCTCCCACGGCTATGGCTACACCTTC.